A single sample is the source of the 32 T cell receptor beta chains below, sequenced in a study of breast tumors, draining lymph nodes, adjacent tissues. TCRdb itself ran the multiplex PCR reads through MiXCR, one entry per CDR3 protein. This table has around 250,000 distinct CDR3 sequences, roughly a third appearing once. The lymph nodes were axillary draining lymph nodes from breast cancer patients. Input material: axillary lymph node tissue. All receptors derive from a female donor with breast cancer. Some clones in this sample may be carry-over from other donors' samples.

This clonotype was seen at least ten times. The CDR3: CASSRDRGWTGELFF. The CDR3 DNA follows: TGTGCCAGCAGTCGGGACAGGGGATGGACCGGGGAGCTGTTTTTT. The rearrangement links TRBV2 to TRBJ2-2, with 10 bases matching TRBD1. The CDR3 is 15 amino acids. The germline V gene encodes CDR1 SNHLY and CDR2 FYNNEI. V shed 5 bases and J 5 bases; nucleotides not matched to a gene: 5.

The table lists this clonotype with many counts. The J gene is TRBJ1-5, the V gene TRBV6-5, with D perhaps TRBD1 (5 bases). Trimming removed 2 bases at V and 6 bases at J, with 11 bases between. The CDR3 runs to 14 residues. Per germline, CDR1 MNHEY and CDR2 SVGAGI. This CDR3 reads CASSYEGLGQPQHF. The CDR3 nucleotides read TGTGCCAGCAGTTACGAGGGGCTGGGTCAGCCCCAGCATTTT.

The chain carries TRBV2 and TRBJ2-2; 11 positions match TRBD2. CDR1 is SNHLY, CDR2 FYNNEI, per germline. CDR3 size: 15 residues. V dropped 6 bases and J dropped 6; count of bases not matched to a gene: 6. CDR3 sequence (DNA): TGTGCCAGCAGAGCCACTAGCGGGAGTGCCGGGGAGCTGTTTTTT. Protein product: CASRATSGSAGELFF.

CDR3 region: CASSAIRQGNSPLHF. The CDR3 coding sequence is TGTGCCAGCAGTGCTATACGACAGGGCAATTCACCCCTCCACTTT. The chain carries TRBV2 and TRBJ1-6, with TRBD1 identical over 7 bases. The V gene end was trimmed by 4 bases and the J gene end by 7 bases; junction bases not matched to a gene: 7. The CDR3 consists of 15 residues. CDR1 SNHLY and CDR2 FYNNEI come from the germline V gene.

V usage is TRBV7-9 and J usage is TRBJ2-5; 8 nucleotides match TRBD2. CDR3 length: 15 residues. The V segment lost 1 base and the J segment 5 bases; nucleotides outside the gene matches: 6. Germline V CDR1 and CDR2: SEHNR, FQNEAQ (reference sequence). In nucleotides, the CDR3 is TGTGCCAGCAGCTTAGGTAGCGGGGCGATGGAGACCCAGTACTTC. Amino acid sequence: CASSLGSGAMETQYF.

Notes on this clonotype: A read error may be the cause here, since a much bigger clone is one base away. No conserved phenylalanine or tryptophan is present at the end of the CDR3, so a read error is the likely explanation. The V and J genes are TRBV9 and TRBJ2-3; D not resolved. The CDR3 consists of 13 residues. Trimming removed 4 bases from V and 4 bases from J, with 10 bases in between. CDR1 is SGDLS and CDR2 is YYNGEE in the germline V gene. CDR3 in amino acids: CASSQSLADTQYS. The CDR3 nucleotides are TGTGCCAGCAGCCAAAGTTTGGCAGATACGCAGTATTCT.

This clonotype was counted at least ten times. V gene TRBV5-1 combines with J gene TRBJ1-4; D not resolved. This CDR3 is built from 14 residues. V lost 1 base and J 3 bases, leaving 7 bases between the germline ends. Germline assignment: CDR1 SGHRS and CDR2 YFSETQ. The CDR3, as DNA: TGCGCCAGCAGCTTGTTAGCGGCTAATGAAAAACTGTTTTTT. Amino acid sequence: CASSLLAANEKLFF.

This clonotype came up once. This may come from a read error, since a much larger clone is one base off. This chain joins TRBV20-1 and TRBJ2-1, with D possibly TRBD2 on 6 matching bases. CDR3 length equals 15 residues. The germline gives CDR1 DFQATT, CDR2 SNEGSKA (reference sequence). Trimming left V 1 base short and J 3 bases short, with 13 bases between. CDR3 loop: CSARAGTGGYNEQFF. CDR3 sequence (DNA): TGCAGTGCTAGAGCCGGGACTGGTGGCTACAATGAGCAGTTCTTC.

The sample holds many counts of this clonotype. V usage is TRBV30 and J usage is TRBJ1-3; the D gene is possibly TRBD1 (6 bases). Germline V lookup: CDR1 GTSNPN, CDR2 SVGIG (reference sequence). The CDR3 spans 15 residues. Trimming took 2 bases from V and 0 from J, leaving 11 bases between them. The CDR3 sequence is CAWSRGGSSGNTIYF. The CDR3, as DNA: TGTGCCTGGAGTCGCGGGGGCAGCTCTGGAAACACCATATATTTT.

This clonotype was detected many times. This sequence joins TRBV10-2 and TRBJ1-2; 10 bases are a match to TRBD1. Per germline, CDR1 WSHSY and CDR2 SAAADI. V lost 2 bases and J lost 3; bases outside the gene matches: 3. The CDR3 is made up of 15 amino acids. The CDR3 sequence is CASSEETGGDYGYTF. In DNA, the CDR3 is TGCGCCAGCAGTGAGGAGACAGGGGGCGACTATGGCTACACCTTC.

V gene TRBV6-4 combines with J gene TRBJ2-6, with 9 bases identical to TRBD1. After removal of 5 bases from V and 1 base from J, the junction contained 12 bases not matched to a gene. This CDR3 is 19 amino acids long. From germline, CDR1 is MRHNA and CDR2 SNTAGT. CDR3 sequence (DNA): TGTGCCAGCAGTCCCTGGGGACAGGGAATCGGTTCTGGGGCCAACGTCCTGACTTTC. Translation: CASSPWGQGIGSGANVLTF.

This clonotype was seen repeatedly, ten times or more. The CDR3 here is CASSGGQGAYQPQHF. The CDR3 coding sequence is TGTGCCAGTAGCGGGGGACAGGGGGCTTATCAGCCCCAGCATTTT. The chain combines TRBV19 with TRBJ1-5; TRBD1 aligns across 12 bases. The CDR3 totals 15 residues. V shed 6 bases and J 5 bases; nucleotides not matched to a gene: 5. Looked up from germline, CDR1 is LNHDA and CDR2 is SQIVND (reference sequence). Full variable domain (remainder filled in from reference TRBV19 and TRBJ1-5): DGGITQSPKYLFRKEGQNVTLSCEQNLNHDAMYWYRQDPGQGLRLIYYSQIVNDFQKGDIAEGYSVSREKKESFPLTVTSAQKNPTAFYLCASSGGQGAYQPQHFGDGTRLSIL.

This clonotype was seen ten or more times. V usage is TRBV20-1 and J usage is TRBJ2-7, with 7 bases that match TRBD2. V shed 7 bases and J 3 bases; nucleotides not matched to a gene: 12. CDR1 is DFQATT, CDR2 SNEGSKA, per germline (reference sequence). The CDR3 runs to 14 residues. CDR3: CSVTDVAGDYEQYF. The CDR3 DNA is TGCAGTGTGACAGATGTGGCGGGAGACTACGAGCAGTACTTC.

In this sample, this clonotype turned up many times. Written as DNA, the CDR3 is TGCAGCGTCCGGGACAGGTTGAATCAAGAGACCCAGTACTTC. It specifies CSVRDRLNQETQYF. This chain links TRBV29-1 with TRBJ2-5; 8 bases are shared with TRBD1. V lost 6 bases to trimming and J lost 2 bases; unmatched junction nucleotides: 8. Germline CDR1 and CDR2: SQVTM and ANQGSEA. This CDR3 contains 14 residues.

Ten or more counts support this clonotype. The chain links TRBV7-2 to TRBJ1-4, with 10 positions matching TRBD1. The germline V gene encodes CDR1 SGHTA and CDR2 FQGNSA. The CDR3 runs 15 residues. V dropped 5 bases and J dropped 0; count of bases not matched to a gene: 0. CDR3 protein: CASSGQGATNEKLFF. In DNA, the CDR3 is TGTGCCAGCAGCGGACAGGGGGCAACTAATGAAAAACTGTTTTTT.

This clonotype occurred many times. This sequence joins TRBV3-1 and TRBJ1-6, with a tentative D call TRBD1 (5 bases). There are 13 residues in the CDR3. V gave up 2 bases and J gave up 10 bases, with 9 bases separating them. Per germline, CDR1 LGHDT and CDR2 YNNKEL (reference sequence). CDR3 sequence reads: CASSQSGGSPLHF. CDR3 bases: TGTGCCAGCAGCCAATCCGGGGGGTCACCCCTCCACTTT.

This clonotype was picked up many times. The rearrangement uses TRBV19 and TRBJ2-1, with D possibly being TRBD1 (5 bases). CDR1 is LNHDA and CDR2 is SQIVND in the germline V gene (reference sequence). V was trimmed by 7 bases and J by 6 bases, leaving 13 bases between them. This CDR3 contains 13 residues. The CDR3 bases are TGTGCCAGTAATGAAGGGGTACTCAATGAGCAGTTCTTC. This translates into CASNEGVLNEQFF.

This clonotype was seen repeatedly, ten times or more. The chain joins TRBV6-5 to TRBJ2-3; 7 nucleotides agree with TRBD1. After removal of 5 bases from V and 9 bases from J, the junction contained 8 bases not matched to a gene. Germline values: CDR1 MNHEY, CDR2 SVGAGI. The CDR3 runs to 13 residues. The CDR3 region is CASSQPTGKTQYF. In DNA, the CDR3 is TGTGCCAGCAGTCAACCGACAGGGAAGACGCAGTATTTT.

This clonotype was seen only a few times. This chain connects TRBV6-1 to TRBJ2-3, with D possibly matching TRBD2 (5 bases). The V end lost 1 base, the J end lost 1 base, and 9 bases lay between the germline ends. The V gene's germline CDR1 is MNHNS and CDR2 SASEGT. CDR3 length equals 15 residues. The CDR3, as DNA: TGTGCCAGCAGTGAAGAGGATAGCGGCACAGATACGCAGTATTTT. Amino acids: CASSEEDSGTDTQYF.

Turning to this clonotype: One junction end does not reproduce the germline sequence, and a read error may be involved. The gene calls are TRBV10-2 and TRBJ2-5, with a weak D call TRBD1 (5 bases). CDR3 length: 14 amino acids. The germline V gene has CDR1 WSHSY and CDR2 SAAADI. CDR3 bases: TGCGCCAGCAGTGAGTTAGGGGCTAAAAAGACCCAGTGCTTC. This gives the protein CASSELGAKKTQCF.

In its sample, this clonotype was seen many times. This chain links TRBV20-1 with TRBJ2-7, with a weak D call TRBD1 (6 bases). The CDR3 runs to 12 residues. Germline V CDR1 and CDR2: DFQATT, SNEGSKA (reference sequence). V gave up 6 bases and J gave up 3 bases, with 12 bases separating them. The CDR3 DNA follows: TGCAGTGCAAGAACAGGGCGCTACGAGCAGTACTTC. It yields the protein CSARTGRYEQYF.

This clonotype was seen at least ten times. This CDR3 is CASSLLISGGSSHEQYF. In DNA, the CDR3 is TGCGCCAGCAGCTTGCTAATCTCCGGGGGGTCAAGCCACGAGCAGTACTTC. The V and J genes are TRBV5-1 and TRBJ2-7; TRBD2 matches at 7 bases. The V gene end was trimmed by 1 base and the J gene end by 5 bases; junction bases not matched to a gene: 15. CDR3 length: 17 amino acids. CDR1 and CDR2 from the germline V gene are SGHRS and YFSETQ.

The sample holds many counts of this clonotype. The chain combines TRBV5-5 with TRBJ1-5; perhaps TRBD1 as D (6 bases). Germline V gives CDR1 SGHKS, CDR2 YYEKEE (reference sequence). This CDR3 contains 15 residues. V was trimmed by 5 bases and J by 6 bases, leaving 18 bases between them. The CDR3 DNA follows: TGTGCCAGCAGGTTTACGGACAGCGGTCGTCAGCCCCAGCATTTT. Translation: CASRFTDSGRQPQHF.

This chain links TRBV3-1 with TRBJ2-7; D possibly corresponds to TRBD2 (5 bases). The V gene's germline CDR1 is LGHDT and CDR2 YNNKEL (reference sequence). The CDR3 totals 15 residues. V was shortened by 0 bases and J by 7 bases, with 16 bases between the two germline ends. The CDR3 DNA sequence: TGTGCCAGCAGCCAAGAAGGCGATACGGGGTGGGAGCAGTACTTC. Its translation is CASSQEGDTGWEQYF.

This clonotype came up many times. V usage is TRBV20-1 and J usage is TRBJ2-1, with a possible D match to TRBD1 (6 bases). In germline, CDR1 is DFQATT, CDR2 SNEGSKA (reference sequence). V gave up 5 bases and J gave up 4 bases, with 21 bases separating them. The CDR3 has 16 amino acids. In nucleotides, the CDR3 is TGCAGTGCTGCAACAGGACAGCGACCCTCGTACAATGAGCAGTTCTTC. Its protein is CSAATGQRPSYNEQFF.

The rearrangement uses TRBV28 and TRBJ1-5; 8 nucleotides match TRBD1. The ends lost 3 bases at V and 6 bases at J; junction bases unmatched: 7. The CDR3 totals 15 residues. Per the germline V gene, CDR1 is MDHEN and CDR2 is SYDVKM. The CDR3 DNA is TGTGCCAGCAGTTTTGGGACAGGAAAAAGTCAGCCCCAGCATTTT. It is translated as CASSFGTGKSQPQHF.

This clonotype was observed many times. This chain connects TRBV25-1 to TRBJ2-6; D not resolved. Germline V gene lookup returns CDR1 MGHDK and CDR2 SYGVNS. The CDR3 contains 14 residues. V lost 4 bases and J lost 0, with 4 bases in between. DNA for the CDR3: TGTGCCAGCAGTGGGAGCTCTGGGGCCAACGTCCTGACTTTC. It codes for CASSGSSGANVLTF.

The CDR3 here is CASSKRGLASDTQYF. CDR3 DNA sequence: TGTGCCAGCAGTAAACGGGGACTAGCCTCAGATACGCAGTATTTT. The chain is built from TRBV7-2 and TRBJ2-3; 9 bases map to TRBD2. V dropped 6 bases and J dropped 4; count of bases not matched to a gene: 8. The CDR3 length is 15 residues. Germline V gene data show CDR1 as SGHTA and CDR2 as FQGNSA. Drawing the rest from reference TRBV7-2 and TRBJ2-3, the complete variable domain is GAGVSQSPSNKVTEKGKDVELRCDPISGHTALYWYRQSLGQGLEFLIYFQGNSAPDKSGLPSDRFSAERTGGSVSTLTIQRTQQEDSAVYLCASSKRGLASDTQYFGPGTRLTVL.

There are many counts of this clonotype. The chain links TRBV9 to TRBJ2-5; the D is unclear. Germline V gives CDR1 SGDLS, CDR2 YYNGEE. The V end was cut by 6 bases, the J end by 4 bases, with 13 bases between. This CDR3 region has 13 residues. The CDR3 sequence: CASTSPYGETQYF. The CDR3 DNA follows: TGTGCCAGCACCTCCCCGTATGGAGAGACCCAGTACTTC.

V is TRBV7-3 and J is TRBJ1-2; D unclear. CDR1 is SGHTA and CDR2 is FQGTGA in the germline V gene. The length of the CDR3 is 15 residues. V lost 4 bases, J lost 6 bases, and 18 bases lay in between. The CDR3 DNA sequence: TGTGCCAGCAGCTCGAAAGGCAGGAAACTCCATGGCTACACCTTC. Encoded protein: CASSSKGRKLHGYTF. The entire variable domain, with the rest obtained from reference TRBV7-3 and TRBJ1-2, is as follows: GAGVSQTPSNKVTEKGKYVELRCDPISGHTALYWYRQSLGQGPEFLIYFQGTGAADDSGLPNDRFFAVRPEGSVSTLKIQRTERGDSAVYLCASSSKGRKLHGYTFGSGTRLTVV.

The chain has TRBV18 and TRBJ1-1, with a possible D match to TRBD1 (5 bases). CDR3 size: 14 residues. V lost 0 bases and J 5 bases, leaving 10 bases between the germline ends. Germline V gives CDR1 KGHSH, CDR2 LQKENI. CDR3 loop: CASSPPRGETEAFF. CDR3 DNA: TGTGCCAGCTCACCACCTCGGGGGGAAACTGAAGCTTTCTTT.

This clonotype was found many times. This chain links TRBV11-3 with TRBJ2-1; 12 bases agree with TRBD2. Germline lookup yields CDR1 SGHNT and CDR2 YENEEA. CDR3 length: 17 amino acids. The junction had 7 bases not matched to a gene; V was cut back by 0 bases and J by 7 bases. CDR3 loop: CASSLDSTSGSRNEQFF. The CDR3 DNA follows: TGTGCCAGCAGCTTAGACTCGACTAGCGGGAGTAGAAATGAGCAGTTCTTC.